This TCR beta chain was obtained from a study of Graves' ophthalmopathy and Graves' hyperthyroidism. Points from the study as a whole: Among expanded thyroid clonotypes above 0.001 frequency, most also occurred in blood.

This clonotype was recorded at least ten times. Its antigen is as yet unknown. J lost 3 bases, V lost 9 bases, and 5 bases had no gene match. This CDR3 contains 14 residues. CDR1 and CDR2 from the germline V gene are LNHDA and SQIVND (reference sequence). Newly diagnosed hyperthyroidism donors, aged 18 to 65, duration under 2 months. Using RNA transcripts, the TCR beta CDR3 regions were amplified. The first-round RT-PCR employed HTBI primers together with the Qiagen OneStep RT-PCR kit. A multiplex PCR was then performed as the second round. TCRdb reprocessed the multiplex PCR reads via MiXCR and lists one record per CDR3 protein. The sample gives around 1,000,000 distinct CDR3 sequences, about two fifths of which show up once; 11% is in the top ten.

The origin of this receptor is an adult man with Graves' hyperthyroidism. Sequencing used peripheral blood or thyroid tissue (not recorded which). This chain uses TRBV19 with TRBJ2-7; 13 nucleotides line up with TRBD2. The CDR3 sequence: CASQTSGGDYEQYF. DNA for the CDR3: TGTGCCAGCCAAACTAGCGGGGGGGACTACGAGCAGTACTTC.